The 23 T cell receptor beta chains below come from one sample, sequenced in a study of T cell responses to AZD1222 COVID-19 vaccine. TCRdb keeps only in-frame clones here, not all; method: immunoSEQ multiplex PCR. The sample shows some 150,000 clones, approximately 94% of them seen only once. This material consisted of peripheral blood, taken on day 0 of AZD1222 vaccination. Every receptor here comes from an adult in good health.

This clone was recorded only once. This chain connects TRBV11-2 to TRBJ2-7, with 11 bases that match TRBD2. This CDR3 is built from 15 residues. V was clipped by 6 bases and J by 2 bases; unmatched bases: 6. CDR1 is SGHAT and CDR2 is FQNNGV in the germline V gene. Here the CDR3 DNA reads TGTGCCAGCAGTTACGGACTAGCGGGCACCTACGAGCAGTACTTC. Translated, it gives CASSYGLAGTYEQYF.

The rearrangement joins TRBV9 to TRBJ1-2, with D hard to call. Between the trimmed V and J ends, which lost 3 bases and 2 bases, there was a span of 17 bases. Germline CDR1 is SGDLS and CDR2 is YYNGEE. The CDR3 is 16 amino acids. In nucleotides, the CDR3 is TGTGCCAGCAGCGCCTCCTCGGCGTGGGAAAACTATGGCTACACCTTC. Its translation is CASSASSAWENYGYTF.

The chain links TRBV3-1 (or the pseudogene TRBV3-2) to TRBJ2-5; 10 bases fit TRBD2. CDR3 size: 15 residues. V lost 7 bases, J lost 5 bases, and 10 bases stayed unmatched. CDR1 LGHDT and CDR2 YNNKEL come from the germline V gene (reference sequence). The CDR3 bases are TGTGCCAGCAAGCCCGGGACTAGCGTCGGTGAGACCCAGTACTTC. It encodes CASKPGTSVGETQYF.

Here the CDR3 DNA reads TGTGCCAGCTCACCACCGAGAATAGCGGGGGGGTCGTACCAAGAGACCCAGTACTTC. Its protein product is CASSPPRIAGGSYQETQYF. This rearrangement joins TRBV18 to TRBJ2-5; TRBD2 matches at 11 bases. The CDR3 is 19 amino acids. CDR1 and CDR2 from the germline V gene are KGHSH and LQKENI. The J segment lost 0 bases and the V segment lost 0 bases, leaving 9 bases of the junction unmatched.

The chain has TRBV5-1 and TRBJ2-1; TRBD2 is a possible D gene (6 bases). The ends were cut back, 0 bases at V and 0 bases at J, with 10 bases in the middle. This CDR3 has 16 residues. Looked up from germline, CDR1 is SGHRS and CDR2 is YFSETQ. In DNA form, the CDR3 reads TGCGCCAGCAGCTTGGGTGGGGGAGGCTCCTACAATGAGCAGTTCTTC. Translation: CASSLGGGGSYNEQFF. Full variable domain (outside the CDR3, taken from reference TRBV5-1 and TRBJ2-1): KAGVTQTPRYLIKTRGQQVTLSCSPISGHRSVSWYQQTPGQGLQFLFEYFSETQRNKGNFPGRFSGRQFSNSRSEMNVSTLELGDSALYLCASSLGGGGSYNEQFFGPGTRLTVL.

The chain employs TRBV7-9 and TRBJ1-2, with 12 bases lining up with TRBD1. The CDR3 extends over 15 amino acids. The ends lost 4 bases at V and 5 bases at J; junction bases unmatched: 5. The germline CDR1 and CDR2 sequences are SEHNR and FQNEAQ (reference sequence). The CDR3 DNA is TGTGCCAGCAGCTCCGGGACAGGGGGCCGGTATGGCTACACCTTC. This translates into CASSSGTGGRYGYTF.

The chain recombines TRBV2 with TRBJ2-2; D is possibly TRBD2 (5 bases). The V end lost 4 bases, the J end lost 4 bases, and 13 bases lay between the germline ends. The germline CDR1 and CDR2 sequences are SNHLY and FYNNEI. The CDR3 contains 15 residues. CDR3: CASSGLALPTGELFF. The CDR3 coding sequence is TGTGCCAGCAGTGGGCTAGCCCTCCCCACCGGGGAGCTGTTTTTT. Combining the CDR3 with reference TRBV2 and TRBJ2-2 gives the whole variable domain EPEVTQTPSHQVTQMGQEVILRCVPISNHLYFYWYRQILGQKVEFLVSFYNNEISEKSEIFDDQFSVERPDGSNFTLKIRSTKLEDSAMYFCASSGLALPTGELFFGEGSRLTVL.

DNA of the CDR3: TGCGCCAGCAGGGATGGACAGTTGTTTAATGAAAAACTGTTTTTT. This gives the protein CASRDGQLFNEKLFF. The chain couples TRBV10-2 to TRBJ1-4; tentative D call: TRBD1 (6 bases). The CDR3 runs 15 residues. Trimming pared 6 bases from V and 4 bases from J, leaving 15 bases between. CDR1 and CDR2 (germline): WSHSY, SAAADI.

The V and J genes are TRBV2 and TRBJ2-5; TRBD2 matches at 9 bases. The germline V gene has CDR1 SNHLY and CDR2 FYNNEI. The CDR3 is 16 amino acids. J was trimmed by 6 bases and V by 4 bases; bases with no gene match: 12. The CDR3 is CASSGGNSGGRKTQYF. CDR3 DNA sequence: TGTGCCAGCAGTGGGGGAAATAGCGGGGGTAGAAAGACCCAGTACTTC.

The chain uses TRBV21-1 and TRBJ1-6. TRBV21-1 is a pseudogene. This CDR3 comprises 16 residues. Here the CDR3 DNA reads TGTGCCAGCAGCAATCTAGACCCTCATCGAAATTCACCCCTCCACTTT. This sequence encodes CASSNLDPHRNSPLHF.

Only one count was recorded for this clone. The chain couples TRBV6-5 to TRBJ1-6; 12 bases align to TRBD1. This CDR3 has 15 amino acids. Losses at the gene ends were 7 bases for V and 9 bases for J; bases not matched to a gene: 7. Germline V gene data show CDR1 as MNHEY and CDR2 as SVGAGI. CDR3 nucleotides: TGTGCCAGCATCGAGGGGGGACAGGGGGCTTCACCCCTCCACTTT. This codes for CASIEGGQGASPLHF.

CDR3: CASPDREECEQYF. CDR3 DNA: TGTGCCAGCCCGGACAGGGAAGAGTGCGAGCAGTACTTC. This chain joins TRBV19 and TRBJ2-7; TRBD1 matches at 8 bases. The CDR3 covers 13 residues. V lost 9 bases and J lost 6; bases outside the gene matches: 10. Germline V gene lookup returns CDR1 LNHDA and CDR2 SQIVND (reference sequence).

The chain combines TRBV7-9 with TRBJ2-2; possibly TRBD2 for D (5 bases). Germline CDR1 and CDR2: SEHNR and FQNEAQ (reference sequence). The CDR3 contains 17 residues. V was cut by 4 bases and J by 2 bases, with 17 bases left in between. The CDR3 reads CASSSLTGEHNTGELFF. CDR3 DNA sequence: TGTGCCAGCAGCTCCCTAACCGGGGAGCATAACACCGGGGAGCTGTTTTTT.

This chain links TRBV5-1 with TRBJ2-1, with 10 bases lining up with TRBD2. The CDR3 length is 14 residues. Germline V gene lookup returns CDR1 SGHRS and CDR2 YFSETQ. With 4 bases clipped from V and 8 bases from J, the junction kept 6 bases outside the gene matches. CDR3 in amino acids: CASSPGTSADEQFF. CDR3 sequence (DNA): TGCGCCAGCAGCCCGGGGACTAGCGCCGATGAGCAGTTCTTC.

This chain links TRBV7-9 with TRBJ2-7, with unresolved D. V dropped 3 bases and J dropped 5 bases, with 5 bases sitting between them. Germline values: CDR1 SEHNR, CDR2 FQNEAQ (reference sequence). This CDR3 has 11 amino acids. DNA of the CDR3: TGTGCCAGCAGCTTGTCACACGAGCAGTACTTC. This translates into CASSLSHEQYF.

The CDR3 region is CASNSWTSSYNEQFF. The CDR3, as DNA: TGTGCCAGCAACTCTTGGACATCCTCCTACAATGAGCAGTTCTTC. The chain is built from TRBV7-2 and TRBJ2-1, with a tentative D call TRBD1 (5 bases). This CDR3 has 15 residues. Deletions cut 7 bases from V and 0 bases from J, with 13 bases between. CDR1 and CDR2 (germline): SGHTA, FQGNSA.

With regard to this clone: Other DNA sequences of this sample code for an identical CDR3. The chain couples TRBV5-1 to TRBJ1-2; D might be TRBD1 (6 bases). The CDR3 runs 15 residues. The V gene lost 3 bases and the J gene lost 0 bases, with 12 bases spanning the gap. CDR1 and CDR2 (germline): SGHRS, YFSETQ. The CDR3 coding sequence is TGCGCCAGCAGCTCTGGGGGCTCAGCTAACTATGGCTACACCTTC. Its protein product is CASSSGGSANYGYTF.

This clone was seen once. This sequence joins TRBV5-1 and TRBJ1-5; D might be TRBD1 (5 bases). This CDR3 comprises 15 residues. Trimming removed 5 bases from V and 2 bases from J, with 14 bases in between. Germline CDR1 reads SGHRS; CDR2 reads YFSETQ. This chain's CDR3 is CASSFDSGGNQPQHF. The CDR3 DNA is TGCGCCAGCAGTTTCGACAGTGGGGGCAATCAGCCCCAGCATTTT.

V is TRBV9 and J is TRBJ2-3, with TRBD1 identical over 9 bases. The junction had 9 bases not matched to a gene; V was cut back by 0 bases and J by 4 bases. CDR1 is SGDLS and CDR2 is YYNGEE in the germline V gene. The CDR3 runs 17 residues. This CDR3 is CASSVGGTGSYADTQYF. CDR3 nucleotides: TGTGCCAGCAGCGTAGGCGGGACAGGGTCCTACGCAGATACGCAGTATTTT.

V usage is TRBV6-5 and J usage is TRBJ2-1, with D perhaps TRBD2 (6 bases). V was pared by 6 bases and J by 7 bases, with 19 bases between. This CDR3 has 15 amino acids. Looked up from germline, CDR1 is MNHEY and CDR2 is SVGAGI. CDR3 amino acids: CASRLGGTVGNEQFF. In DNA, the CDR3 is TGTGCCAGCAGGCTTGGGGGGACGGTGGGGAATGAGCAGTTCTTC.

Regarding this clone: A read error may produce the germline difference seen at one junction end. The chain links TRBV11-1 to TRBJ2-1; weak D call: TRBD2 (6 bases). Germline assignment: CDR1 SGHAT and CDR2 FQDESV (reference sequence). The CDR3 loop spans 14 amino acids. In nucleotides, the CDR3 is TGTGCCAGCAGCTTGGCGGGACTCGTGGGTGAGCGGTTCTTC. It codes for CASSLAGLVGERFF.

The V and J genes are TRBV15 and TRBJ2-5, with D unclear. Germline CDR1 LNHNV, CDR2 YYDKDF (reference sequence). V was cut by 3 bases and J by 7 bases, with 6 bases left in between. The CDR3 sequence is 11 residues long. CDR3 DNA: TGTGCCACCAGCAGGTCGTGGACCCAGTACTTC. Translation: CATSRSWTQYF.

The V and J genes are TRBV11-2 and TRBJ2-1; 8 bases are a match to TRBD2. CDR1 is SGHAT, CDR2 FQNNGV, per germline. With 5 bases clipped from V and 5 bases from J, the junction kept 11 bases outside the gene matches. CDR3 length: 16 amino acids. The CDR3: CASSTRTSQSHNEQFF. CDR3 in DNA: TGTGCCAGCAGCACCAGGACTAGCCAGTCCCACAATGAGCAGTTCTTC.